This T cell receptor (beta chain) was captured in a study of low-dose radiotherapy and immunotherapy resistance in tumors. TRAV- and TRBV-specific primers, spanning alpha and beta chains, primed first-strand cDNA. The authors ran about 18 PCR cycles to amplify TCRs with a constant-region primer and V-primer adapter. From the reads, TCRdb called clonotypes with MiXCR, one entry per CDR3 protein. Found here are more than 70,000 distinct CDR3 sequences, less than 25% of them singletons; the top ten hold about 13%. This clonotype was seen many times. Time point described: after trial treatment. Treatment denoted: LDRT plus nivolumab, ipilimumab, low-dose cyclophosphamide and aspirin (RACIN trial). Germline V gene data show CDR1 as SGHTA and CDR2 as FQGNSA. V lost 5 bases, J lost 7 bases, and 17 bases stayed unmatched. The CDR3 extends over 18 amino acids.

The sequencing here drew on PBMCs, taken after low-dose radiotherapy plus immunotherapy. The chain joins TRBV7-2 to TRBJ2-2; 9 bases fit TRBD2. This TCR came from a female donor with ovarian cancer. CDR3 bases: TGTGCCAGCAGCCCAAGACCGGGCGGGGGGGCGTACTTCGGGGAGCTGTTTTTT. This encodes CASSPRPGGGAYFGELFF.